These 18 T cell receptor beta chains originate from one sample sequenced in a study of T cell repertoires in cytomegalovirus infection. One entry per CDR3 protein results from TCRdb running MiXCR on the reads. The sample lists a few hundred thousand distinct CDR3 sequences, around 9.5% seen once, with approximately 4.7% in the top ten. The sample comprised PBMCs. The receptors come from a human donor in good health (CMV status not recorded). Some clones in this sample may be carry-over from other donors' samples.

This clonotype has at least ten counts. The CDR3 region has the DNA TGTGCCAGCAGCTTGGTGTGGACAGGGGTGGGCACAGATACGCAGTATTTT. Translating gives CASSLVWTGVGTDTQYF. This chain joins TRBV7-2 and TRBJ2-3; 9 bases agree with TRBD1. The CDR3 is 17 residues long. V lost 3 bases to trimming and J lost 1 base; unmatched junction nucleotides: 8. From germline, CDR1 is SGHTA and CDR2 FQGNSA.

The chain joins TRBV7-2 to TRBJ1-5, with 7 bases identical to TRBD1. The V gene's germline CDR1 is SGHTA and CDR2 FQGNSA. The ends lost 3 bases at V and 8 bases at J; junction bases unmatched: 1. The CDR3 is 12 residues long. CDR3 protein: CASSFRGEPQHF. For the CDR3, the DNA is TGTGCCAGCAGCTTCAGGGGGGAGCCCCAGCATTTT.

This clonotype was found many times. The chain links TRBV20-1 to TRBJ1-2, with D possibly being TRBD1 (5 bases). This CDR3 spans 13 amino acids. Germline-derived CDR1 and CDR2 are DFQATT and SNEGSKA (reference sequence). Trimming shortened V by 5 bases and J by 8 bases, and 18 bases separated the two germline ends. The CDR3 region is CSARNTGSGGYTF. As DNA, the CDR3 is TGCAGTGCTCGTAATACAGGTTCTGGGGGCTACACCTTC.

Ten or more counts support this clonotype. The chain is built from TRBV11-3 and TRBJ2-2; weak D call: TRBD2 (6 bases). Germline CDR1 SGHNT, CDR2 YENEEA. The CDR3 has 16 residues. Trimming removed 5 bases at V and 2 bases at J, with 15 bases between. Here the CDR3 DNA reads TGTGCCAGCAGCCCGTGGGGGGTTGAAAACACCGGGGAGCTGTTTTTT. It translates to CASSPWGVENTGELFF.

This clonotype was found many times. The V call is TRBV7-2, the J call TRBJ1-1, with a possible D match to TRBD1 (5 bases). Germline CDR1 and CDR2: SGHTA and FQGNSA. The germline V and J ends were trimmed by 1 base and 0 bases, with 6 bases remaining between them. The CDR3 totals 14 residues. DNA for the CDR3: TGTGCCAGCAGCTTAGGGGGGGTGAACACTGAAGCTTTCTTT. Translated, it gives CASSLGGVNTEAFF.

The CDR3 region is CASSMRGGIHGYTF. For the CDR3, the DNA is TGTGCCAGTAGTATGAGGGGTGGGATCCATGGCTACACCTTC. The chain couples TRBV19 to TRBJ1-2; TRBD1 might be the D (5 bases). This CDR3 spans 14 amino acids. Germline CDR1 reads LNHDA; CDR2 reads SQIVND (reference sequence). Trimming left V 3 bases short and J 6 bases short, with 14 bases between.

Many counts were recorded for this clonotype. CDR3 bases: TGTGCCAGCAAAGTTCAGGGGAAACTGAACACTGAAGCTTTCTTT. This gives the protein CASKVQGKLNTEAFF. The gene calls are TRBV2 and TRBJ1-1, with D possibly being TRBD1 (6 bases). This CDR3 is built from 15 residues. Germline V lookup: CDR1 SNHLY, CDR2 FYNNEI. V lost 7 bases and J lost 0, with 15 bases in between.

This clonotype was recorded many times. This chain uses TRBV19 with TRBJ2-2, with no clear D. CDR1 is LNHDA and CDR2 is SQIVND in the germline V gene (reference sequence). Trimming removed 4 bases from V and 5 bases from J, with 8 bases in between. This CDR3 is 13 amino acids long. CDR3 DNA sequence: TGTGCCAGTAGTACAGGACGGACCGGGGAGCTGTTTTTT. Protein: CASSTGRTGELFF.

CDR3 sequence: CASSLFSAGGRDTQYF. The CDR3 bases are TGTGCCAGCAGCTTGTTCTCTGCGGGAGGGCGAGATACGCAGTATTTT. The rearrangement links TRBV7-9 to TRBJ2-3, with 9 bases lining up with TRBD2. The CDR3 is 16 residues long. CDR1 SEHNR and CDR2 FQNEAQ come from the germline V gene (reference sequence). V lost 3 bases and J lost 5; bases outside the gene matches: 9.

The CDR3 DNA reads as TGTGCCAGCAGCTTAATTGGAGGGTATGAGCAGTTCTTC. Amino acids: CASSLIGGYEQFF. The chain carries TRBV7-3 and TRBJ2-1; D is possibly TRBD2 (6 bases). Germline V gene sequence: CDR1 SGHTA, CDR2 FQGTGA. V was clipped by 1 base and J by 8 bases, with 9 bases between them. This CDR3 spans 13 amino acids.

The chain links TRBV12-3 or TRBV12-4 to TRBJ1-5, with D uncertain. The CDR3 contains 15 residues. Trimming shortened V by 4 bases and J by 4 bases, and 14 bases separated the two germline ends. The CDR3: CASSSAGRSNQPQHF. DNA of the CDR3: TGTGCCAGCAGTTCCGCTGGGAGATCTAATCAGCCCCAGCATTTT.

The sample holds a few counts of this clonotype. This chain links TRBV4-3 with TRBJ2-3, with 12 bases that match TRBD2. Germline assignment: CDR1 LGHNA and CDR2 YSLEER. The CDR3 runs to 15 residues. V trimming: 4 bases; J trimming: 4 bases; junction bases outside the gene matches: 3. CDR3 residues: CASSLTSGSPDTQYF. CDR3 sequence (DNA): TGCGCCAGCAGCCTGACTAGCGGGAGCCCAGATACGCAGTATTTT.

V and J are TRBV27 and TRBJ2-2; D unresolved. V was cut by 1 base and J by 3 bases, with 9 bases left in between. Germline V CDR1 and CDR2: MNHEY, SMNVEV (reference sequence). The CDR3 runs to 15 residues. Here the CDR3 DNA reads TGTGCCAGCAGTTTATTCTTGGGTTACACCGGGGAGCTGTTTTTT. The encoded protein is CASSLFLGYTGELFF.

This chain uses TRBV7-8 with TRBJ1-1; D is unclear. The V gene's germline CDR1 is SGHVS and CDR2 FQNEAQ. V dropped 1 base and J dropped 0 bases, with 15 bases sitting between them. The CDR3 has 17 residues. This CDR3 reads CASSLEFGRMLNTEAFF. The CDR3 DNA reads TGTGCCAGCAGCTTAGAGTTCGGCAGAATGTTGAACACTGAAGCTTTCTTT.

The rearrangement uses TRBV20-1 and TRBJ2-3; 16 bases fit TRBD2. The CDR3 is 19 amino acids. Per germline, CDR1 DFQATT and CDR2 SNEGSKA (reference sequence). V was pared by 2 bases and J by 0 bases, with 8 bases of the junction left unmatched. The CDR3 sequence is CSARPGLAGGTTSTDTQYF. In DNA form, the CDR3 reads TGCAGTGCTAGACCGGGACTAGCGGGAGGGACCACCAGCACAGATACGCAGTATTTT.

The chain employs TRBV10-3 and TRBJ1-2; no clear D. V was pared by 10 bases and J by 2 bases, with 23 bases between. The CDR3 runs 16 residues. CDR1 is ENHRY and CDR2 is SYGVKD in the germline V gene. Here the CDR3 DNA reads TGTGCCACAGAGAGTGGTCTAAGAGGCGAGAACTATGGCTACACCTTC. This encodes CATESGLRGENYGYTF.

This clonotype was recorded many times. This chain uses TRBV7-2 with TRBJ1-5; D is perhaps TRBD1 (6 bases). Germline V lookup: CDR1 SGHTA, CDR2 FQGNSA. V lost 1 base and J 3 bases, leaving 10 bases between the germline ends. The CDR3 covers 15 residues. CDR3 DNA sequence: TGTGCCAGCAGCTTAGGTACGGGGGCCAATCAGCCCCAGCATTTT. Translation: CASSLGTGANQPQHF.

This chain uses TRBV12-3 or TRBV12-4 with TRBJ1-2, with 9 bases matching TRBD1. The CDR3 has 14 residues. J gave up 6 bases and V 3 bases, and 5 bases lay outside the gene matches. CDR3 amino acids: CASSFAGTGNGYTF. The CDR3, as DNA: TGTGCCAGCAGTTTCGCCGGGACAGGGAATGGCTACACCTTC.